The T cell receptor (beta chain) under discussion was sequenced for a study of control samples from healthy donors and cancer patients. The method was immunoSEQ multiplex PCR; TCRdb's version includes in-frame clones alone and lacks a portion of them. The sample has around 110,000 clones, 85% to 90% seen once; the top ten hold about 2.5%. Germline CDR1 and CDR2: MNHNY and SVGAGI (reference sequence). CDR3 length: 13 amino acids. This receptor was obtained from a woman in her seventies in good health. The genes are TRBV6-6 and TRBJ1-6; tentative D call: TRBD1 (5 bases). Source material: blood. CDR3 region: CGTGTSAGSPLHF. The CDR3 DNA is TGTGGCACCGGGACGTCGGCCGGGTCACCCCTCCACTTT.